This T cell receptor (beta chain) was captured in a study of regulatory T cells in long-lasting Graves disease. Background on the study: Recently diagnosed Graves' patients had received antithyroid drugs for under 3 months. Findings of the study overall: Segments TRBV28, TRBJ1-2 and TRBJ2-5 showed preferential usage in persistent disease.

Unmatched junction bases numbered 13, after V lost 6 bases and J lost 2 bases. CDR3 size: 17 residues. This clonotype was picked up many times. Antigen specificity is unknown. Time point specified: newly diagnosed GD, antithyroid drugs for less than 3 months. PBMCs were the source of the RNA used for TCR sequencing. CDR3-region Arm-PCR and iRepertoire HTBI primers produced the TCR beta libraries. MiXCR was run by TCRdb on the multiplex PCR reads, yielding one entry per CDR3 protein. This table holds 580,000 or so distinct CDR3 sequences, roughly a sixth found once. These same records also appear under a second study, on T cells in Graves' hyperthyroidism and ophthalmopathy. That paper notes: Model predictions of ophthalmopathy came a median about 6.3 months before onset.

This specimen consisted of peripheral blood mononuclear cells (PBMCs), obtained at new diagnosis, from a patient treated with antithyroid drugs. This receptor was identified in a man aged 18-30 years with Graves disease. The chain carries TRBV12-3 or TRBV12-4 and TRBJ2-5; the match to TRBD1 covers 9 bases. The CDR3 coding sequence is TGTGCCAGCAGCTCTCAGCTCGGACAGGGGACGCAAGAGACCCAGTACTTC. Translating it yields CASSSQLGQGTQETQYF.